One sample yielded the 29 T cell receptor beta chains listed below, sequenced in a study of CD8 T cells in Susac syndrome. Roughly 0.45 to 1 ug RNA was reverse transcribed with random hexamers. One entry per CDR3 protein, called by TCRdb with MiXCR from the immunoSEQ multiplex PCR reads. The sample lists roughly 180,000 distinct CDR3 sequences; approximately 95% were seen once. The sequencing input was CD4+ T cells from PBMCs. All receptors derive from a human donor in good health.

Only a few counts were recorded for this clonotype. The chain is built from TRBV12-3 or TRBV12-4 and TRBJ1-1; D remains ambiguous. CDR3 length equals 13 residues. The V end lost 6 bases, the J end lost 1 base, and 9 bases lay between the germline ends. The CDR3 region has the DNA TGTGCCAGCAGCTTACAACCGAACACTGAAGCTTTCTTT. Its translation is CASSLQPNTEAFF.

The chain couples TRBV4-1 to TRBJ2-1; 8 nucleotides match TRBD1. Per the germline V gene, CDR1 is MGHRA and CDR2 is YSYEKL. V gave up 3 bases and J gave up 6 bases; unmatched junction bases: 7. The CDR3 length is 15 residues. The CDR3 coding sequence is TGCGCCAGCAGCCACCTGACAGGGGATCGCAATGAGCAGTTCTTC. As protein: CASSHLTGDRNEQFF.

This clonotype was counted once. CDR3: CASSTRLAGRETQYF. The CDR3 coding sequence is TGTGCCAGCAGTACGCGACTAGCGGGAAGGGAGACCCAGTACTTC. The chain has TRBV27 and TRBJ2-5; TRBD2 agrees at 11 bases. CDR1 and CDR2 from the germline V gene are MNHEY and SMNVEV (reference sequence). The junction had 7 bases not matched to a gene; V was cut back by 5 bases and J by 5 bases. CDR3 length equals 15 residues.

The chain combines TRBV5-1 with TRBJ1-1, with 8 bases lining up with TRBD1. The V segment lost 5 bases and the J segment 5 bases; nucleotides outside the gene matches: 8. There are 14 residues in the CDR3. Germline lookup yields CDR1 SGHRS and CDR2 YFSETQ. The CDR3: CASSPQGARTEAFF. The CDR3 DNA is TGCGCCAGCAGTCCCCAGGGGGCGCGGACTGAAGCTTTCTTT.

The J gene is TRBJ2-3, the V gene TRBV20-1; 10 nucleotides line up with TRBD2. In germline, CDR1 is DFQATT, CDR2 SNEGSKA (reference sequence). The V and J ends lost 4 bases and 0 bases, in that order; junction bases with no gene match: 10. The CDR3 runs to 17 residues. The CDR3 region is CSATGVWTSGSTDTQYF. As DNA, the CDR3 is TGCAGTGCTACCGGGGTATGGACTAGCGGTAGCACAGATACGCAGTATTTT.

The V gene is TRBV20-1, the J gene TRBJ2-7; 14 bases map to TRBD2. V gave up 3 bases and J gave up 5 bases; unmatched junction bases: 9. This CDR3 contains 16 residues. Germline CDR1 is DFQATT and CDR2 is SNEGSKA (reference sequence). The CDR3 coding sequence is TGCAGTGCTAGTTACTTGGGGACTAGCGGGAGCCACGAGCAGTACTTC. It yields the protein CSASYLGTSGSHEQYF.

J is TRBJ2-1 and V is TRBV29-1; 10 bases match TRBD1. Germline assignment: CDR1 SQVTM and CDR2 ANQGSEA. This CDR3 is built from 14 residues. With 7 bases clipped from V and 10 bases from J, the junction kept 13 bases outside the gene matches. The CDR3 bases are TGCAGCGGGGTCCGGGACAGGGGACCGGGAGAGCAGTTCTTC. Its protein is CSGVRDRGPGEQFF.

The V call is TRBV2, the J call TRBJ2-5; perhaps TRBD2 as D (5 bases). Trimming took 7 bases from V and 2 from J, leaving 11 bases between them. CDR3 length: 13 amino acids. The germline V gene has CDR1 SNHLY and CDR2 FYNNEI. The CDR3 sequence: CASTKRQQETQYF. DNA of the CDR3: TGTGCCAGCACTAAGCGGCAGCAAGAGACCCAGTACTTC.

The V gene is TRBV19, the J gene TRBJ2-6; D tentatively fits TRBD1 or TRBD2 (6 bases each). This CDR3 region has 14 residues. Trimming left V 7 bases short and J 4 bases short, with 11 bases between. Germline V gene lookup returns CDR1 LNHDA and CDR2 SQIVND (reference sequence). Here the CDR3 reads CASMWGAGANVLTF. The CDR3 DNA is TGTGCCAGTATGTGGGGGGCCGGGGCCAACGTCCTGACTTTC.

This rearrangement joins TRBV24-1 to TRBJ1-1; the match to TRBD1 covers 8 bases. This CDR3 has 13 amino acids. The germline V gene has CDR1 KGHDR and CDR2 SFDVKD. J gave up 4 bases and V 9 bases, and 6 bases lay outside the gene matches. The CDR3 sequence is CATLNRGGTEAFF. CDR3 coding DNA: TGTGCCACCTTGAACAGGGGGGGCACTGAAGCTTTCTTT.

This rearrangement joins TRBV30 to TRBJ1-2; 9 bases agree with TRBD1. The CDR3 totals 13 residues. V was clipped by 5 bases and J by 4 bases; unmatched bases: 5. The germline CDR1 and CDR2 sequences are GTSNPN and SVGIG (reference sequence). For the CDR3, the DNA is TGTGCCTGGGGGGACAGGGACCCCTATGGCTACACCTTC. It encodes CAWGDRDPYGYTF.

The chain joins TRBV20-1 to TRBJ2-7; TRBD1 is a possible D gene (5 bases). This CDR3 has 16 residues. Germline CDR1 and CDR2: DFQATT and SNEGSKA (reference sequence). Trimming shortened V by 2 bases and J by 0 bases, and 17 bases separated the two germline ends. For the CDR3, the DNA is TGCAGTGCTAGAAAACGTAACCTCAGGGCCTCCTACGAGCAGTACTTC. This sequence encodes CSARKRNLRASYEQYF.

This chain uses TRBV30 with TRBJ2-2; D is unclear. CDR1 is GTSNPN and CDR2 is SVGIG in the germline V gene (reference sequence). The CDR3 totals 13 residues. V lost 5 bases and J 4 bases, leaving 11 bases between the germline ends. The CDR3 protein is CAWSAQVTGELFF. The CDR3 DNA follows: TGTGCCTGGTCGGCCCAAGTCACCGGGGAGCTGTTTTTT. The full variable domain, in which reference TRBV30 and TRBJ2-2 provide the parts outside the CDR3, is SQTIHQWPATLVQPVGSPLSLECTVEGTSNPNLYWYRQAAGRGLQLLFYSVGIGQISSEVPQNLSASRPQDRQFILSSKKLLLSDSGFYLCAWSAQVTGELFFGEGSRLTVL.

Written as DNA, the CDR3 is TGTGCCAGCAGCCCGAGGGACACCGGGGAGCTGTTTTTT. Its protein product is CASSPRDTGELFF. The rearrangement joins TRBV7-9 to TRBJ2-2; D may be TRBD2 (5 bases). Germline values: CDR1 SEHNR, CDR2 FQNEAQ (reference sequence). The CDR3 has 13 residues. Trimming took 5 bases from V and 3 from J, leaving 7 bases between them. Using reference TRBV7-9 and TRBJ2-2 for the parts outside the CDR3, the full variable domain is DTGVSQNPRHKITKRGQNVTFRCDPISEHNRLYWYRQTLGQGPEFLTYFQNEAQLEKSRLLSDRFSAERPKGSFSTLEIQRTEQGDSAMYLCASSPRDTGELFFGEGSRLTVL.

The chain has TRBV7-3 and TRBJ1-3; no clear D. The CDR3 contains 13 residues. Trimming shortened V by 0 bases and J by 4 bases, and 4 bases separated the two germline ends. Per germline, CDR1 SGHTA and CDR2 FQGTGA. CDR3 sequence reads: CASSLTQGNTIYF. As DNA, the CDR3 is TGTGCCAGCAGCTTAACGCAGGGAAACACCATATATTTT.

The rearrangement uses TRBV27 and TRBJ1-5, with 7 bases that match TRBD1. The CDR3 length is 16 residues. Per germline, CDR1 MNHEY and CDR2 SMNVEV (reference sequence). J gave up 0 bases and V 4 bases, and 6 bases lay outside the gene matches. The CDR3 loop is CASSWTGAYSNQPQHF. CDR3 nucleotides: TGTGCCAGCAGTTGGACAGGAGCTTATAGCAATCAGCCCCAGCATTTT.

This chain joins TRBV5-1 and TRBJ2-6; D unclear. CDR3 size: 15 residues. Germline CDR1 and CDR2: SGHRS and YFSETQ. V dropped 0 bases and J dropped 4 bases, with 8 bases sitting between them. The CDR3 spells CASSLDGRGANVLTF. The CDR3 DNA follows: TGCGCCAGCAGCTTGGATGGGCGCGGGGCCAACGTCCTGACTTTC.

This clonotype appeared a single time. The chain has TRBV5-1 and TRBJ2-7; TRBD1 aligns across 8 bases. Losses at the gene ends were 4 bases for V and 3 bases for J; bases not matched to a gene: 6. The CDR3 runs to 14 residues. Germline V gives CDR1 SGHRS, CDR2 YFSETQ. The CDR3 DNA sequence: TGCGCCAGCAGCGTAGGGGACAGGCGCTACGAGCAGTACTTC. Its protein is CASSVGDRRYEQYF.

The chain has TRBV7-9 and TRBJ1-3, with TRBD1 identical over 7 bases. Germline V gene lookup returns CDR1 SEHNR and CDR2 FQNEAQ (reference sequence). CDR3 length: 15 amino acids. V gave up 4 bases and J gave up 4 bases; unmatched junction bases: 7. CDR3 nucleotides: TGTGCCAGCAGCTCCCTCGACAGGGAGGGAAACACCATATATTTT. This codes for CASSSLDREGNTIYF. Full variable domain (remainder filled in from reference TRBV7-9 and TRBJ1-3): DTGVSQNPRHKITKRGQNVTFRCDPISEHNRLYWYRQTLGQGPEFLTYFQNEAQLEKSRLLSDRFSAERPKGSFSTLEIQRTEQGDSAMYLCASSSLDREGNTIYFGEGSWLTVV.

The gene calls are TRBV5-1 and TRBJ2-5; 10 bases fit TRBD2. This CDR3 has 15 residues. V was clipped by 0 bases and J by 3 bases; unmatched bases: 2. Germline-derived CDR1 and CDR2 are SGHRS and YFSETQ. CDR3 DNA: TGCGCCAGCAGCTTGGGGCTAGCGGGAGAAGAGACCCAGTACTTC. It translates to CASSLGLAGEETQYF.

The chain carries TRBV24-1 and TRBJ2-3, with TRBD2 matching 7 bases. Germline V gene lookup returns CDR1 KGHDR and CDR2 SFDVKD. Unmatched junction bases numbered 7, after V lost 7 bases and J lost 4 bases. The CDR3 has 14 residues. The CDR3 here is CATRKSGNPDTQYF. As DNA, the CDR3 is TGTGCCACCAGAAAGAGCGGGAATCCAGATACGCAGTATTTT.

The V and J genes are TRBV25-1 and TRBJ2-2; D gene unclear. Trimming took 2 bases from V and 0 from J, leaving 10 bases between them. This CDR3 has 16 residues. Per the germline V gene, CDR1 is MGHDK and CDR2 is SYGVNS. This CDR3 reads CASSELQISNTGELFF. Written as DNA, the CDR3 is TGTGCCAGCAGTGAACTACAGATCTCGAACACCGGGGAGCTGTTTTTT.

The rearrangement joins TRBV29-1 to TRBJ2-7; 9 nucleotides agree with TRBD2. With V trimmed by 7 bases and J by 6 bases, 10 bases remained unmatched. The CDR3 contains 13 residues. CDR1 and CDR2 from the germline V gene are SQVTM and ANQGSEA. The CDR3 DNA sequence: TGCAGCGCCAGGGCGGGAGGGCCAGGCGAGCAGTACTTC. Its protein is CSARAGGPGEQYF.

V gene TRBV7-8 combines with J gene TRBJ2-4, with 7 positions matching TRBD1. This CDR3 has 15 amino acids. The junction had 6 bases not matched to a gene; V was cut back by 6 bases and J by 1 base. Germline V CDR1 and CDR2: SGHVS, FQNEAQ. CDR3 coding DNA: TGTGCCAGCAGTAAAGACAGGGCGGCCAAAAACATTCAGTACTTC. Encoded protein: CASSKDRAAKNIQYF.

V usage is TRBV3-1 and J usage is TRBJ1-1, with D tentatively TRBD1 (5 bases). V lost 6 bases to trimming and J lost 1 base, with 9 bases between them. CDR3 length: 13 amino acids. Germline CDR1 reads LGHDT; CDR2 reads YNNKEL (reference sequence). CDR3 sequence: CASRGTWNTEAFF. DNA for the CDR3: TGTGCCAGCAGGGGGACGTGGAACACTGAAGCTTTCTTT.

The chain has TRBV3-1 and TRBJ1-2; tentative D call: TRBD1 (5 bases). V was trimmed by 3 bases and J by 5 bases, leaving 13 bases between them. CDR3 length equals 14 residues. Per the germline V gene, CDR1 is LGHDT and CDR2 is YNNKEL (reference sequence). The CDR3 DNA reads TGTGCCAGCAGCCACCTCTCTTCAGGGTATGGCTACACCTTC. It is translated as CASSHLSSGYGYTF.

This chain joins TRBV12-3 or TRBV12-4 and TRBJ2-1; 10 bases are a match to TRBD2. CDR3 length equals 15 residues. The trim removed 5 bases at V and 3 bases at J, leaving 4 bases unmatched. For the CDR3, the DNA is TGTGCCAGCAGTGACTCTAGCGGGAGCTACAATGAGCAGTTCTTC. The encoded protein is CASSDSSGSYNEQFF.

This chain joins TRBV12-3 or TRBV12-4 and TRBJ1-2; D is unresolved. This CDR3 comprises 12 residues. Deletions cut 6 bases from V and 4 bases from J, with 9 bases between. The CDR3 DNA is TGTGCCAGCAGCCCCGGACTCTATGGCTACACCTTC. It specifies CASSPGLYGYTF.

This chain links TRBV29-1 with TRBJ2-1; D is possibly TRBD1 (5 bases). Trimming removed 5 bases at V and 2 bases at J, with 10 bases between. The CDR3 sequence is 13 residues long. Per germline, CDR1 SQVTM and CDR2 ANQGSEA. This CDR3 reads CSVRTDTYNEQFF. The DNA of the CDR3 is TGCAGCGTTCGGACGGACACCTACAATGAGCAGTTCTTC.